The 32 T cell receptor beta chains given below trace back to one sample, sequenced in a study of CD8 T cells in ankylosing spondylitis. Study-wide results and limits: One TCR beta motif, made up of several highly homologous variants, appeared characteristic of ankylosing spondylitis blood.

These TCRs are of unknown antigen specificity. TCRdb reprocessed the 5' RACE reads via MiXCR and lists one record per CDR3 protein. This table holds under 250,000 distinct CDR3 sequences, about 7% found once. Sequencing used blood, either unsorted or a sorted T cell fraction (not recorded which). These receptors were obtained from a male donor with ankylosing spondylitis.

This clonotype has at least ten counts. The chain joins TRBV7-3 to TRBJ2-7; TRBD1 agrees at 7 bases. V lost 0 bases, J lost 6 bases, and 11 bases stayed unmatched. The CDR3 length is 16 residues. Germline V CDR1 and CDR2: SGHTA, FQGTGA. Here the CDR3 DNA reads TGTGCCAGCAGCTTAACTGGTCCAGGGGGTTTAAGCGAGCAGTACTTC. The encoded protein is CASSLTGPGGLSEQYF.

This clonotype has ten or more counts. J is TRBJ2-7 and V is TRBV28; maybe TRBD1 (6 bases). The CDR3 length is 16 residues. Germline V gene sequence: CDR1 MDHEN, CDR2 SYDVKM. V was clipped by 0 bases and J by 3 bases, with 15 bases between them. The chain's CDR3 is CASSLWGGQKYYEQYF. Written as DNA, the CDR3 is TGTGCCAGCAGTTTATGGGGCGGACAGAAATACTACGAGCAGTACTTC. Using reference TRBV28 and TRBJ2-7 for the parts outside the CDR3, the full variable domain is DVKVTQSSRYLVKRTGEKVFLECVQDMDHENMFWYRQDPGLGLRLIYFSYDVKMKEKGDIPEGYSVSREKKERFSLILESASTNQTSMYLCASSLWGGQKYYEQYFGPGTRLTVT.

This clonotype showed up many times. The chain recombines TRBV5-1 with TRBJ1-1; a possible D gene is TRBD1 (5 bases). This CDR3 has 14 amino acids. Trimming stripped 2 bases from V and 1 base from J, with 9 bases between. Per germline, CDR1 SGHRS and CDR2 YFSETQ. The CDR3 reads CASSFLGQNTEAFF. The CDR3 DNA is TGCGCCAGCAGCTTCTTAGGACAGAACACTGAAGCTTTCTTT.

This clonotype has at least ten counts. The chain carries TRBV27 and TRBJ2-7, with 7 bases lining up with TRBD1. V dropped 6 bases and J dropped 6; count of bases not matched to a gene: 11. Per germline, CDR1 MNHEY and CDR2 SMNVEV (reference sequence). The CDR3 has 14 amino acids. In nucleotides, the CDR3 is TGTGCCAGCAGCTGGGCAGTTCCAGGGGGCGAGCAGTACTTC. Translated, it gives CASSWAVPGGEQYF.

At least ten counts were recorded for this clonotype. V gene TRBV29-1 combines with J gene TRBJ1-2, with D perhaps TRBD1 (5 bases). Germline V CDR1 and CDR2: SQVTM, ANQGSEA. Trimming took 4 bases from V and 3 from J, leaving 9 bases between them. The CDR3 runs 12 residues. CDR3 region: CSVVGGDYGYTF. In nucleotides, the CDR3 is TGCAGCGTTGTAGGAGGGGACTATGGCTACACCTTC.

At least ten counts were recorded for this clonotype. The J gene is TRBJ1-5, the V gene TRBV7-9; 9 bases map to TRBD1. V shed 3 bases, J shed 4 bases, and the junction held 4 bases outside the gene matches. The CDR3 sequence is 15 residues long. Per germline, CDR1 SEHNR and CDR2 FQNEAQ (reference sequence). The CDR3 spells CASSLATGGNQPQHF. The CDR3 DNA follows: TGTGCCAGCAGCTTGGCGACAGGGGGAAATCAGCCCCAGCATTTT.

This clonotype was seen only a few times. The CDR3 DNA reads TGCGCCAGCACAAAAATGGACAGCAGCACAGATACGCAGTATTTT. It translates to CASTKMDSSTDTQYF. J is TRBJ2-3 and V is TRBV5-1; possibly TRBD1 for D (6 bases). There are 15 residues in the CDR3. With 6 bases removed from V and 0 bases from J, the gap between germline ends came to 14 bases. Germline CDR1 and CDR2: SGHRS and YFSETQ.

This chain connects TRBV6-2 or TRBV6-3 to TRBJ2-7, with D possibly matching TRBD1 (5 bases). CDR3 length: 11 residues. V lost 6 bases to trimming and J lost 7 bases, with 10 bases between them. The germline CDR1 and CDR2 sequences are MNHEY and SVGEGT. CDR3 amino acids: CASSRTREQYF. For the CDR3, the DNA is TGTGCCAGCAGCCGGACACGAGAGCAGTACTTC.

At least ten counts were recorded for this clonotype. This sequence joins TRBV7-2 and TRBJ1-6; TRBD1 agrees at 7 bases. The CDR3 loop spans 14 amino acids. V lost 5 bases to trimming and J lost 8 bases; unmatched junction nucleotides: 6. CDR1 and CDR2 from the germline V gene are SGHTA and FQGNSA. In DNA, the CDR3 is TGTGCCAGCAGCGAGACAGGGAGAGATTCACCCCTCCACTTT. Translated: CASSETGRDSPLHF. Filled out from reference TRBV7-2 and TRBJ1-6, the complete variable domain reads GAGVSQSPSNKVTEKGKDVELRCDPISGHTALYWYRQSLGQGLEFLIYFQGNSAPDKSGLPSDRFSAERTGGSVSTLTIQRTQQEDSAVYLCASSETGRDSPLHFGNGTRLTVT.

In this sample, this clonotype turned up many times. The chain is built from TRBV27 and TRBJ2-1, with D perhaps TRBD1 (6 bases). V dropped 6 bases and J dropped 3 bases, with 15 bases sitting between them. The CDR3 contains 15 residues. Germline lookup yields CDR1 MNHEY and CDR2 SMNVEV (reference sequence). The CDR3 spells CASRPGTLSYNEQFF. The DNA of the CDR3 is TGTGCCAGCAGACCCGGGACACTCAGCTACAATGAGCAGTTCTTC.

The chain carries TRBV7-2 and TRBJ2-1, with 7 bases lining up with TRBD1. J gave up 8 bases and V 1 base, and 11 bases lay outside the gene matches. Germline loops: CDR1 SGHTA, CDR2 FQGNSA. This CDR3 region has 16 residues. CDR3 loop: CASSLVLTTGYHEQFF. The CDR3 DNA reads TGTGCCAGCAGCTTAGTCCTCACGACAGGGTACCATGAGCAGTTCTTC. Variable domain in full (rest from reference TRBV7-2 and TRBJ2-1): GAGVSQSPSNKVTEKGKDVELRCDPISGHTALYWYRQSLGQGLEFLIYFQGNSAPDKSGLPSDRFSAERTGGSVSTLTIQRTQQEDSAVYLCASSLVLTTGYHEQFFGPGTRLTVL.

This clonotype has more than one count but fewer than ten. This chain links TRBV29-1 with TRBJ2-7; TRBD1 matches at 7 bases. The CDR3 extends over 12 amino acids. Germline V CDR1 and CDR2: SQVTM, ANQGSEA. The J segment lost 0 bases and the V segment lost 7 bases, leaving 3 bases of the junction unmatched. CDR3 in DNA: TGCAGCGCTGGGGACAGCTCCTACGAGCAGTACTTC. This codes for CSAGDSSYEQYF.

This clonotype was counted ten times or more. This chain links TRBV27 with TRBJ2-7; 7 bases align to TRBD1. Germline CDR1 is MNHEY and CDR2 is SMNVEV (reference sequence). The junction had 10 bases not matched to a gene; V was cut back by 5 bases and J by 3 bases. The CDR3 totals 15 residues. CDR3 region: CASSPTGTAYYEQYF. CDR3 DNA sequence: TGTGCCAGCAGTCCGACCGGGACAGCGTACTACGAGCAGTACTTC.

This clonotype was seen ten or more times. This chain connects TRBV7-8 to TRBJ2-3; D is ambiguous. V lost 5 bases and J 0 bases, leaving 9 bases between the germline ends. The germline V gene has CDR1 SGHVS and CDR2 FQNEAQ. The CDR3 loop spans 14 amino acids. This CDR3 is CASSPEASTDTQYF. CDR3 sequence (DNA): TGTGCCAGCAGCCCCGAGGCCAGCACAGATACGCAGTATTTT.

This clonotype was counted at least ten times. CDR3 amino acids: CASSVEAAGRYEQYF. For the CDR3, the DNA is TGTGCCAGCAGCGTAGAGGCAGCGGGTCGTTACGAGCAGTACTTC. The chain employs TRBV9 and TRBJ2-7; D perhaps matches TRBD2 (6 bases). The germline V gene has CDR1 SGDLS and CDR2 YYNGEE. Trimming stripped 0 bases from V and 4 bases from J, with 14 bases between. This CDR3 is built from 15 residues.

This chain joins TRBV5-1 and TRBJ2-6; D is undetermined. CDR1 is SGHRS and CDR2 is YFSETQ in the germline V gene. The V end was cut by 1 base, the J end by 0 bases, with 14 bases between. This CDR3 has 18 residues. CDR3: CASSLTSPIGSGANVLTF. CDR3 in DNA: TGCGCCAGCAGCTTGACAAGTCCAATAGGCTCTGGGGCCAACGTCCTGACTTTC.

This clonotype was counted at least ten times. V is TRBV5-8 and J is TRBJ2-1, with TRBD2 matching over 8 bases. CDR1 is SGHTS, CDR2 YDEGEE, per germline. Trimming removed 4 bases from V and 7 bases from J; junction bases left unmatched: 13. This CDR3 has 16 amino acids. The CDR3 sequence: CASSPLTGGRWNEQFF. The CDR3 nucleotides are TGTGCCAGCAGCCCCCTGACCGGCGGGAGGTGGAATGAGCAGTTCTTC.

This clonotype was seen at least ten times. This chain uses TRBV7-8 with TRBJ1-1, with 7 bases identical to TRBD1. Germline V gives CDR1 SGHVS, CDR2 FQNEAQ. The CDR3 extends over 14 amino acids. The junction had 7 bases not matched to a gene; V was cut back by 5 bases and J by 4 bases. The CDR3 protein is CASSGQTGRTEAFF. The CDR3, as DNA: TGTGCCAGCAGCGGCCAGACAGGGCGCACTGAAGCTTTCTTT.

In this sample, this clonotype turned up many times. The CDR3 DNA sequence: TGCAGTGCTAGACTTACTGGAAACACCATATATTTT. Protein: CSARLTGNTIYF. The gene calls are TRBV20-1 and TRBJ1-3; D unclear. Germline V lookup: CDR1 DFQATT, CDR2 SNEGSKA (reference sequence). V was trimmed by 2 bases and J by 2 bases, leaving 4 bases between them. The CDR3 is 12 residues long.

This clonotype was counted at least ten times. CDR3 nucleotides: TGCAGTGCTAGAGAATTGGAAGAGCGGGGGGGAGATGAGCAGTACTTC. Translated, it gives CSARELEERGGDEQYF. The chain couples TRBV20-1 to TRBJ2-7; 10 bases are a match to TRBD2. The V and J ends lost 0 bases and 7 bases, in that order; junction bases with no gene match: 12. The V gene's germline CDR1 is DFQATT and CDR2 SNEGSKA (reference sequence). The CDR3 is 16 amino acids.

The V gene is TRBV10-2, the J gene TRBJ2-7; the D gene could be TRBD1 or TRBD2 (5 bases each). V lost 2 bases and J 2 bases, leaving 13 bases between the germline ends. CDR1 WSHSY and CDR2 SAAADI come from the germline V gene. The CDR3 extends over 15 amino acids. CDR3 region: CASSEEGYYAYEQYF. DNA of the CDR3: TGCGCCAGCAGTGAGGAGGGGTACTATGCCTACGAGCAGTACTTC.

This clonotype was seen many times. V gene TRBV29-1 combines with J gene TRBJ2-3; possibly TRBD1 or TRBD2 for D (5 bases each). CDR1 and CDR2 from the germline V gene are SQVTM and ANQGSEA. V was trimmed by 0 bases and J by 0 bases, leaving 13 bases between them. The CDR3 length is 16 residues. The CDR3 spells CSVEDQLGPSTDTQYF. The CDR3 DNA is TGCAGCGTTGAAGATCAGTTGGGACCGAGCACAGATACGCAGTATTTT.

This clonotype was seen ten or more times. The genes are TRBV2 and TRBJ2-7, with a possible D match to TRBD2 (6 bases). The CDR3 loop spans 17 amino acids. Germline V gives CDR1 SNHLY, CDR2 FYNNEI. V was clipped by 0 bases and J by 7 bases, with 22 bases between them. CDR3 region: CASSEALWQTTGGEQYF. CDR3 coding DNA: TGTGCCAGCAGTGAAGCGCTTTGGCAGACCACCGGAGGGGAGCAGTACTTC.

This clonotype was seen many times. The chain is built from TRBV7-9 and TRBJ2-2; D call uncertain. CDR3 length equals 16 residues. V was clipped by 1 base and J by 5 bases, with 14 bases between them. Germline V lookup: CDR1 SEHNR, CDR2 FQNEAQ (reference sequence). CDR3 nucleotides: TGTGCCAGCAGCTTAGAGCCTAGACATATGACCGGGGAGCTGTTTTTT. This gives the protein CASSLEPRHMTGELFF.

This clonotype was counted between two and nine times. The junction does not match germline at one end; this may be a read error. The chain couples TRBV11-2 to TRBJ2-2, with 8 bases fitting TRBD2. The CDR3 runs 18 residues. CDR1 is SGHAT and CDR2 is FQNNGV in the germline V gene. As DNA, the CDR3 is TGTGCCAGCAGCCTAGATGTTTTCCGGGAGGGGAGCACCGGGGAGCTGTTTTTT. Its translation is CASSLDVFREGSTGELFF.

This clonotype was seen ten or more times. This chain joins TRBV7-6 and TRBJ2-2; TRBD2 is a possible D gene (5 bases). Trimming took off 0 bases at V and 8 bases at J, with 10 bases between the two ends. The CDR3 contains 14 residues. Germline V gene lookup returns CDR1 SGHVS and CDR2 FNYEAQ. CDR3 region: CASSLAIASGELFF. The CDR3 region has the DNA TGTGCCAGCAGCTTAGCTATAGCGTCGGGGGAGCTGTTTTTT.

This clonotype was found a few times. The V call is TRBV5-5, the J call TRBJ2-6; D is ambiguous. CDR1 and CDR2 from the germline V gene are SGHKS and YYEKEE (reference sequence). The CDR3 runs to 17 residues. V lost 2 bases to trimming and J lost 0 bases, with 12 bases between them. The CDR3 here is CASSLWHTYSGANVLTF. The CDR3 DNA follows: TGTGCCAGCAGCTTATGGCACACTTACTCTGGGGCCAACGTCCTGACTTTC.

The rearrangement joins TRBV28 to TRBJ2-3, with D possibly TRBD2 on 5 matching bases. This CDR3 has 19 amino acids. CDR1 and CDR2 (germline): MDHEN, SYDVKM. Between the trimmed V and J ends, which lost 3 bases and 2 bases, there was a span of 24 bases. CDR3 nucleotide sequence: TGTGCCAGCAGTTTGCCGGGAATAGTCACCGGAGGCCACACAGATACGCAGTATTTT. Residues: CASSLPGIVTGGHTDTQYF.

This clonotype was picked up many times. The chain combines TRBV12-3 or TRBV12-4 with TRBJ2-7, with a tentative D call TRBD2 (5 bases). The CDR3 is made up of 12 amino acids. Trimming removed 7 bases from V and 0 bases from J, with 7 bases in between. CDR3 DNA sequence: TGTGCCAGCACTCGGGACTCCTACGAGCAGTACTTC. Its translation is CASTRDSYEQYF.

This clonotype has a count of ten or more. The chain combines TRBV28 with TRBJ2-7; no reliable D call. CDR1 and CDR2 from the germline V gene are MDHEN and SYDVKM. The CDR3 runs to 14 residues. V dropped 7 bases and J dropped 1 base, with 14 bases sitting between them. In DNA form, the CDR3 reads TGTGCCAGCAAGGCACCTCGTGAATCCTACGAGCAGTACTTC. Its protein is CASKAPRESYEQYF. Combining the CDR3 with reference TRBV28 and TRBJ2-7 gives the whole variable domain DVKVTQSSRYLVKRTGEKVFLECVQDMDHENMFWYRQDPGLGLRLIYFSYDVKMKEKGDIPEGYSVSREKKERFSLILESASTNQTSMYLCASKAPRESYEQYFGPGTRLTVT.

This clonotype was detected only a few times. J is TRBJ2-7 and V is TRBV4-1; possible D gene TRBD2, 6 bases. V was shortened by 1 base and J by 4 bases, with 14 bases between the two germline ends. From germline, CDR1 is MGHRA and CDR2 YSYEKL. This CDR3 has 15 residues. The CDR3 bases are TGCGCCAGCAGCCAAGGATACCCCGGGAGATACGAGCAGTACTTC. Protein sequence: CASSQGYPGRYEQYF.

In its sample, this clonotype was seen many times. The chain links TRBV18 to TRBJ2-2, with 10 bases fitting TRBD1. Per germline, CDR1 KGHSH and CDR2 LQKENI. CDR3 length: 17 residues. Trimming took 3 bases from V and 0 from J; bases not matched to a gene: 4. DNA for the CDR3: TGTGCCAGCTCACCGGGACAGGGGCCGGCGAACACCGGGGAGCTGTTTTTT. Its protein is CASSPGQGPANTGELFF.